These T cell receptor beta chains were read from a single sample in a study of blood T cells in healthy people across ages. TCRdb reprocessed the 5' RACE reads with MiXCR, giving one entry per CDR3 protein. Seen here are hundreds of thousands of distinct CDR3 sequences, about 56% observed once, and the top ten hold roughly 25%. Sequencing was done on a sample of blood. The source is a man aged 35-49 years in good health. CDR3s include the opening cysteine and the closing phenylalanine or tryptophan. The D gene is left open where the match is weak. A row's size may be missing; if present it is once, few, many or a size class.

abundance,j_gene,d_gene,v_gene,CDR3nt,CDR3aa
-,TRBJ2-5,TRBD2,TRBV9,TGTGCCAGCAGCCAGGGACTAGCGGGGGTTCAAGAGACCCAGTACTTC,CASSQGLAGVQETQYF
-,TRBJ2-5,TRBD2,TRBV6-6,TGTGCCAGCAGTTACCAAGGACTAGAAGAAGAGACCCAGTACTTC,CASSYQGLEEETQYF
few,TRBJ2-5,-,TRBV20-1,TGCAGTGCTAGAGTCCCAGCCCAAGAGACCCAGTACTTC,CSARVPAQETQYF
-,TRBJ2-3,-,TRBV3-1,TGTGCCAGCCCTGTTGATCCGGGCCCCGAAAGGGGAACAGATACGCAGTATTTT,CASPVDPGPERGTDTQYF
-,TRBJ2-1,-,TRBV20-1,TGCAGTGCGAAAGGCGGGGCAGTTCAGTTCTTC,CSAKGGAVQFF
-,TRBJ2-1,-,TRBV29-1,TGCAGCGTTCCTACTTCCTACAATGAGCAGTTCTTC,CSVPTSYNEQFF
-,TRBJ2-3,TRBD2,TRBV7-9,TGTGCCAGCAGCCCTAGGCCGGGGGAGGGGAACCCAGATACGCAGTATTTT,CASSPRPGEGNPDTQYF
-,TRBJ1-2,TRBD1,TRBV7-2,TGTGCCAGCAGCAACCGGGACAGGGGATATGGCTACACCTTC,CASSNRDRGYGYTF
-,TRBJ2-3,-,TRBV29-1,TGCAGCGTGACCATGTGGGGGCAGGGAGATACGCAGTATTTT,CSVTMWGQGDTQYF
-,TRBJ2-7,TRBD1,TRBV29-1,TGCAGCGTTGGGACAGGGATATCCTACGAGCAGTACTTC,CSVGTGISYEQYF
-,TRBJ2-3,-,TRBV24-1,TGTGCCACCTGTGATTATTCCCGAGGAGCGCCCGGTCAGCAACCAGATACGCAGTATTTT,CATCDYSRGAPGQQPDTQYF
few,TRBJ2-5,-,TRBV3-1,TGTGCCAGCAGCCCCCCAAGTAGCGCTAAAGAGACCCAGTACTTC,CASSPPSSAKETQYF
-,TRBJ1-6,-,TRBV9,TGTGCCAGCAGCCCACCAGGTGGCTCACCCCTCCACTTT,CASSPPGGSPLHF
-,TRBJ1-5,-,TRBV2,TGTGCCAGCAGTGTAGGGGAGGCAAACAATCAGCCCCAGCATTTT,CASSVGEANNQPQHF
-,TRBJ2-1,TRBD1,TRBV24-1,TGTGCCACCAGTGACCCCGGACAGGGGGCTTTCCATGAGCAGTTCTTC,CATSDPGQGAFHEQFF